Sequencing of this T cell receptor beta chain was carried out in a study of cytomegalovirus exposure and HLA in healthy donors. Study findings and constraints: Reported performance of the classifier showed diagnosis of cytomegalovirus status with high specificity and sensitivity. Whilst most TCR sequences proved rare, a subset of public TCRs occurred across many donors.

CDR1 is MNHEY and CDR2 is SVGAGI in the germline V gene. There are 15 residues in the CDR3. The V end lost 6 bases, the J end lost 0 bases, and 12 bases lay between the germline ends. Measured with immunoSEQ multiplex PCR; TCRdb has only the in-frame clones, and not every one. The sample contains 150,000 to 200,000 clones, 85% of which appear only once. With regard to this clone: Its matching antigen is unknown.

This sequence originates from a man between 18 and 29 years old in good health and CMV-seropositive. The sequencing sample was made of PBMCs. V gene TRBV6-5 combines with J gene TRBJ2-1; D gene uncertain. The CDR3 here is CASSKAPSSYNEQFF. Written as DNA, the CDR3 is TGTGCCAGCAGCAAAGCGCCGTCCTCCTACAATGAGCAGTTCTTC.